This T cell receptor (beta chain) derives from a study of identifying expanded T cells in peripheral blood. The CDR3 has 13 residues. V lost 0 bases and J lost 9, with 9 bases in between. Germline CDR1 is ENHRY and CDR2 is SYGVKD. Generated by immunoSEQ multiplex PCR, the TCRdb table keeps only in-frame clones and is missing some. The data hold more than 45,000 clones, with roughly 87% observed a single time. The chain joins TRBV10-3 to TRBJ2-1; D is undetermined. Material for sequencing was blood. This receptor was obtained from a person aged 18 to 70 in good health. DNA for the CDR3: TGTGCCATCAGTGAGTCGAACCAAGGTGAGCAGTTCTTC. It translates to CAISESNQGEQFF.